The entry below gives a single T cell receptor beta chain sequence along with its context. What it binds is unknown. The sample comes from a study of cytotoxic CD8 clonotypes in ibrutinib-treated CLL. The study's findings and limits: A rise in clonality was seen at ibrutinib response, and a fall back toward baseline was seen at progression. Baseline clonality exceeded age-matched healthy donors and tracked circulating CD8+ T-cell counts.

Assay: immunoSEQ multiplex PCR; the TCRdb copy retains only in-frame clones and omits some. The sample consists of 200,000 to 250,000 clones, just under 80% of them appearing once. The germline V gene encodes CDR1 LGHNA and CDR2 YNFKEQ. CDR3 size: 15 residues. V dropped 2 bases and J dropped 0 bases, with 11 bases sitting between them. The chain combines TRBV4-2 with TRBJ2-7; D may match TRBD1 or TRBD2 (5 bases each). The receptor's source is a human donor with chronic lymphocytic leukemia. The material sequenced was PBMCs, taken after 12 months of ibrutinib treatment. The CDR3 DNA sequence: TGTGCCAGCAGCCAATCGGCAGGGAGCTCCTACGAGCAGTACTTC. Translation: CASSQSAGSSYEQYF.